This TCR beta chain was observed in a study of OX40 agonist ivuxolimab in advanced cancers. Regarding the study in general: Ivuxolimab was a fully human IgG2 agonistic monoclonal antibody targeting the costimulatory receptor OX40 (CD134). The paper describes the monotherapy dose-escalation part (N ≈ 51 patients) of the phase I trial of ivuxolimab. Intravenous ivuxolimab was administered to patients every 2 weeks at six dose levels: 0.01, 0.1, 0.3, 1.5, 3 and 10 mg/kg. Partial responses occurred in three dose-escalation patients, of whom one had hepatocellular carcinoma and two had cutaneous melanoma. Among the roughly 52 dose-escalation patients, around 19 had hepatocellular carcinoma, 15 or so melanoma, 9 renal cell carcinoma and 9 head and neck cancer. Patients were allowed to have had prior anti-PD-1, anti-PD-L1 or anti-CTLA-4 therapy, and about 40% of the dose-escalation patients had been treated with checkpoint inhibitors. Peripheral TCRbeta sequencing was intended to test whether TCR sequence diversity was altered and clonal T-cell expansion was caused by ivuxolimab. A male proportion of almost 85% and a mean age of approximately 55 years, ranging from 23 to 79, were recorded for the dose-escalation cohort. Study-wide findings and limitations: After ivuxolimab, CD8+ T cells had more expanded clones than CD4+ T cells on average. At doses of 0.1 to 3.0 mg/kg, clonal expansion of both CD4+ and CD8+ T cells in blood was seen between baseline and week 6. Low levels of normalized T-cell clonal expansion were also seen in some nonresponding patients. In partial responders in the 0.1-3.0 mg/kg groups, normalized peripheral clonal expansion was found to be among the lowest, especially among CD8+ T cells. Antigen specificity was not determined for the clonally expanded peripheral T cells.

For sequencing of the TCRbeta CDR3 region, genomic DNA was extracted from the sorted cells. The immunoSEQ Assay was used to sequence the TCRbeta CDR3 regions. In TCRdb, the immuneACCESS table is reduced to in-frame sequences with V and J assigned. These tables do not hold every clone; where another copy was compared, an unresolved V gene accounts for under half, and the others remain unexplained. This sample comprises over 45,000 clones, around 79% of them detected only once. 1.5% to 2% of the sample belongs to the ten largest clones. Turning to this clone: It has no known antigen specificity. One end of the junction is discordant with germline, which a read error may explain.

The trial excluded patients who had a history of autoimmune disease or who were on systemic immunosuppression. Peripheral blood for TCR sequencing was drawn from every dose cohort at baseline, at cycle 4 day 1 and at cycle 7 day 1. Samples were obtained from an open-label, multicenter, first-in-human phase I dose-escalation trial of ivuxolimab. Adults with locally advanced or metastatic melanoma, renal cell, hepatocellular, or head and neck squamous cell carcinoma were enrolled in the trial. CD4+ and CD8+ T cells were sorted separately from peripheral blood before TCR sequencing. The TCR comes from an adult with an advanced solid tumor such as melanoma, head and neck, liver or kidney cancer. This specimen consisted of CD4+ or CD8+ T cells sorted from blood, obtained in a trial of the OX40 agonist ivuxolimab.

In nucleotide form, the sequence is TGTGCTAGCAGCTTAGCGGGAGCCGGGGAGACCCAGTACTTC. This yields the protein CASSLAGAGETQYF. The rearrangement joined TRBV7-7 to TRBJ2-5, with 9 bases aligning to TRBD2. The germline V gene (reference sequence) sets CDR1 to SSHAT and CDR2 to FNYEAQ. The CDR3 covers 14 residues, taking in both the cysteine and the phenylalanine. The only DNA kept is the CDR3, 42 bases in frame from the first base.